This T cell receptor beta chain was sequenced in a study of cytomegalovirus exposure and HLA in healthy donors (TCRdb year 2017). Regarding the research as a whole: An earlier analysis of some 620 of the donors reported 250 to 350 Gb of sequence data and about 120 million unique TCR beta sequences obtained from about 180 million T cells. To study patterns of TCR occurrence, a later analysis re-analyzed previously published TCR beta repertoires from just over 650 donors and added high-resolution HLA genotyping. Genome-wide SNP genotypes for about 65% of the roughly 670 donors were used in a later genetic analysis, which treated that subset as a discovery cohort. Along with the approximately 700-subject first cohort, a separate validation cohort of over a hundred different subjects was used. To predict cytomegalovirus infection status, the study combined high-throughput TCR immunosequencing, statistical association of individual TCRs with disease status, and machine learning. Alongside the repertoire data, information on donor age, sex, ethnicity and CMV serostatus was compiled. The study used immunosequencing to profile the T cell repertoires of several hundred subjects and linked those repertoires to cytomegalovirus serostatus. Class I and class II HLA loci were covered by the typing at four-digit resolution. Approximately 310 gigabases of sequencing data and around 85 million unique TCR sequences made up an early release that covered nearly 650 HLA-typed donors. To decide whether each TCR beta V gene segment behaved as functional or pseudogenic, an earlier analysis of some 570 of the donors relied on high-throughput TCR beta sequencing. Among the roughly 370 genotyped donors, around 79% belonged to the genetic ancestry cluster associated with self-reported Caucasian donors. Among under 450 genotyped donors of the cohort, an average of around 240,000 unique TCR beta nucleotide sequences were sequenced per donor, 15% to 20% of them non-productive. Every repertoire in the discovery cohort had been generated on one and the same sequencing platform. The number of typed donors differed by locus: about 629-630 for A, B, C, DRB1 and DQB1; some 540 for DQA1; around 610 for DPA1; and 400 to 480 for DPB1. Roughly 5 DR-DQ haplotypes were treated as single units for association and clustering because of strong linkage in the cohort. The study aimed to test whether signatures of past pathogen exposure could be identified by cataloging public T cell receptors. The later analysis used no new phenotypic data to find candidate immune exposures, relying instead on TCR beta sequences and their occurrence across donors. Results and caveats for the whole study, not just this receptor: A later analysis reported that several top co-occurrence clusters appeared linked to parvovirus B19, influenza, CMV and Epstein-Barr virus. A later genetic analysis associated a missense DCLRE1C variant with V-gene and J-gene trimming of TCR beta chains, and an independent cohort replicated the association. Most TCR sequences were seen in very few donors, while some public TCRs were found in many individuals. HLA typing was unavailable for some donors at each locus, so association tests used only the typed subset. Assigning TCR associations to individual alleles was difficult when HLA alleles, especially DR and DQ, strongly co-occurred. According to a later analysis, most CMV-associated TCR beta chains appeared to be HLA-restricted, and the HLA associations seemed to be driven largely by CMV exposure. The study gave a list of 150 to 200 TCR beta chains associated with cytomegalovirus. The earlier analysis of 450 to 700 of the donors excluded fewer than 20 rarely observed V segments, including chromosome 9 orphons, because counts were too low. A later analysis found that TCR association rates varied across HLA loci, with DRB1 alleles showing the most associated TCRs and HLA-C alleles the fewest. A further reported finding was that TCR beta sequences accurately predicted the HLA-A and HLA-B alleles for most subjects in the first cohort. It was suggested by the authors that the approach could potentially be generalized to other disease states and immunological phenotypes. A later genetic analysis reported fewer N-insertions in productive TCRs among donors in an Asian-associated ancestry cluster than the roughly 700-donor mean. A cluster of highly shared sequence variants was judged likely to be a technical artifact of the sequencing pipeline. Immune exposure information for the cohort was limited to CMV serostatus. The 87-base-pair reads could not distinguish some IMGT-functional V segments, including TRBV6-2 and TRBV6-3, so those segments were excluded. In both the original and validation cohorts, the classifier was reported to diagnose cytomegalovirus status with high specificity and sensitivity. Roughly uniform sequencing depth across donors was assumed in presence/absence analyses, although this assumption may not hold. Compared with equally common non-associated chains, HLA-associated TCR beta chains in a later analysis were more clonally expanded and had lower generation probabilities. In vitro tests confirmed that a few of the cytomegalovirus-associated TCR beta chains recognize cytomegalovirus antigens. Correlated functional status among segregating V segments might be attributable to linkage disequilibrium, but an unknown experimental factor could not be ruled out. Broadly in line with IMGT annotations, most TCR beta V segments showed up in productive rearrangements about 87% or about 30% of the time in an earlier analysis of 450 to 750 of the donors. A later analysis associated about 17,000 TCR beta sequences with specific HLA alleles at a false discovery rate of 0.05. This cohort had only TCR beta chains sequenced, and the lack of alpha or paired-chain data limited which features could be detected.

The cohort comprised around 700 healthy bone marrow donors. At the time of sampling, all cohort members were nominally healthy, though unrecorded immune exposures were likely present. The donor was CMV seropositive and was included in the group of 250 to 300 seropositive cohort members. Every donor gave a peripheral blood sample, and the peripheral blood mononuclear cells from that sample were used for TCR beta sequencing. Genomic DNA was extracted from the blood cell samples with the Qiagen DNeasy Blood Extraction Kit. On this clone: There is no known antigen for this receptor. Per-nucleotide qualities are absent, and no much larger clonotype sits a single base away.

Between the V and J ends, shortened by 3 bases and 2 bases respectively, the junction contains 17 bases. Spanning cysteine to phenylalanine, the CDR3 consists of 16 amino acids. Of the read, only the CDR3 DNA is kept; its 48 bases are in frame from base 1. Sequences SGHRS (CDR1) and YFSETQ (CDR2) are obtained from the germline V gene. Preparation of the library involved the immunoSEQ multiplex PCR assay. For the multiplex PCR, a mixture combining 60 forward primers for TCR Vbeta segments and 13 reverse primers for TCR Jbeta segments was used. The CDR3 region of rearranged TCR beta genes was amplified from genomic DNA with a multiplex PCR assay. The amplified TCR beta libraries were sequenced on the Illumina HiSeq System as 87-base-pair reads. On the authors' methods: A later analysis counted about 80 million unique TCR beta chains across the 690 or so repertoires, and some 12 million of these chains were shared by at least two donors. Raw reads were error-corrected and collapsed into unique sequences by a nearest-neighbor algorithm in which closely related sequences were merged to remove PCR and sequencing errors. V, D and J gene segments were assigned by aligning CDR3 sequences to IMGT reference sequences. Each retained sequence needed at least a six-nucleotide match to both a V gene segment and a J gene segment. A rearrangement was called productive if the CDR3 had no stop codons and remained in frame with V and J, and every other rearrangement was called non-productive. CDR3 was defined by IMGT convention, running from the second conserved V-encoded cysteine to the conserved J-encoded phenylalanine. Sequences without an unambiguous match to a single V gene segment were excluded from the earlier analysis of about 640 of the donors. In an earlier analysis of roughly 500 of the donors, V segments were called functional above 56.7% productive rearrangements and were called segregating when the between-donor standard deviation exceeded 5%. A statistical classification framework was developed to diagnose cytomegalovirus status using the catalog of TCR beta chain sequences. A later analysis assigned V and J genes by comparing TCR nucleotide sequences with IMGT/GENE-DB human TR gene sequences. In a later analysis, CDR3 sequences and most-parsimonious VDJ recombination scenarios were assigned using the TCRdist pipeline. In a later analysis, each TCR beta chain was defined by its CDR3 amino acid sequence together with its V-gene family, and reads lacking a unique V-gene family were excluded. In a later analysis, 450 to 600 highly shared, low-generation-probability nucleotide sequences were removed to address suspected cross-contamination and a sequencing artifact. In a later analysis, a clonal expansion index for each public chain was calculated from normalized within-repertoire ranks of inferred template counts. In a later analysis, generation probabilities were computed using a VDJ recombination model fitted to out-of-frame rearrangements, and the results were checked against IGoR. A later analysis scored TCR-TCR, TCR-HLA and TCR-CMV co-occurrence with hypergeometric tests, applying a repertoire-size bias correction to TCR pairs. To estimate false discovery rates, a later analysis permuted the HLA or CMV assignments 20 times. In a later analysis, co-occurring TCRs were grouped with DBSCAN, and TCRdist sequence similarity was added when clustering was performed within HLA-allele-positive subsets. Repertoires with fewer than 30,000 or more than 120,000 public chains were left out of co-occurrence clustering, as were four to six repertoires with anomalous nucleotide sharing. TCRdb took over this immuneACCESS table, retaining in-frame rearrangements with V and J assigned. Such tables are incomplete; in checked studies, under half of the missing clones stem from an unresolved V gene, and the remainder is unexplained. The V and J calls and clone size are taken from that table; D and trimming were inferred from the DNA. In this sample the table shows some 150,000 clones, 55% to 75% of which occur a single time. Over 4% of the sample comes from the top ten.

Here the chain combines TRBV5-1 and TRBJ2-5; possibly the D gene is TRBD2, per 7 matching bases. Sequencing used PBMCs. This receptor was obtained from a man aged 45-60 years in good health and CMV-seropositive. The sequenced DNA is TGCGCCAGCAGCTCGGGGGGCGGACGGGTACAAGAGACCCAGTACTTC. It specifies CASSSGGGRVQETQYF.